This TCR beta chain appears in the sequencing data of a study of shared clonotypes between healthy human individuals. With regard to this clone: Its target is not known.

Original analysis: From ImmunoSEQ came sequences covering only the junction and carrying no quality scores, so filtering differed. Here immunoSEQ multiplex PCR was the method, and the copy in TCRdb shows in-frame clones only, minus some. V, J and clone size reflect that table, while D and trimming were determined from the DNA. Among about 2.4 million clones, 93% were seen once, and the ten largest hold approximately 0.37%. V shed 4 bases and J shed 0 bases, with 13 bases lying between them. The germline V gene has CDR1 SGHNT and CDR2 YYREEE (reference sequence). CDR3 length: 16 residues. Regarding the study as a whole: Rarefaction exposed incomplete sorted-subset sequencing despite large depth.

This chain connects TRBV5-4 to TRBJ1-4, with D possibly TRBD1 on 6 matching bases. The sequence came from a young man in good health. Some clones in this sample may be carry-over from other donors' samples. The sample was naive CD4+ T cells from PBMCs. Regarding subset: CD45RA+ positively selected. This CDR3 is CASSPQGISTNEKLFF. CDR3 nucleotides: TGTGCCAGCAGCCCGCAGGGGATATCAACTAATGAAAAACTGTTTTTT.